Below, 21 T cell receptor beta chains from the same sample are listed, as sequenced in a study of blood T cell repertoires in COVID-19. The protocol was immunoSEQ multiplex PCR, while the TCRdb copy is restricted to in-frame clones and leaves out a portion. This sample has about 110,000 clones, with approximately 65% found just once. Source material: peripheral blood. The receptors shown here come from a woman aged 55-75 years with acute or convalescent COVID-19.

This sequence joins TRBV6-6 and TRBJ1-5; D not resolved. There are 17 residues in the CDR3. CDR1 is MNHNY and CDR2 is SVGAGI in the germline V gene (reference sequence). The V and J ends lost 5 bases and 0 bases respectively, with 17 bases between them. The CDR3 is CASSRSARTASNQPQHF. CDR3 nucleotide sequence: TGTGCCAGCAGTCGTTCCGCCCGGACTGCTAGCAATCAGCCCCAGCATTTT.

The J gene is TRBJ2-2, the V gene TRBV7-8, with 10 bases lining up with TRBD2. CDR1 and CDR2 (germline): SGHVS, FQNEAQ. The CDR3 is made up of 16 amino acids. With 5 bases clipped from V and 1 base from J, the junction kept 4 bases outside the gene matches. As DNA, the CDR3 is TGTGCCAGCAGCACAGCTAGCGGGGGGAACACCGGGGAGCTGTTTTTT. This translates into CASSTASGGNTGELFF.

The V and J genes are TRBV19 and TRBJ1-2, with TRBD1 identical over 11 bases. Trimming removed 3 bases from V and 8 bases from J; junction bases left unmatched: 8. The CDR3 contains 15 residues. Germline CDR1 LNHDA, CDR2 SQIVND (reference sequence). The CDR3 region is CASSIGWTGGTGYTF. In DNA form, the CDR3 reads TGTGCCAGTAGTATTGGCTGGACAGGGGGCACGGGCTACACCTTC.

The chain recombines TRBV6-2 or TRBV6-3 with TRBJ1-1; D gene ambiguous. The V gene's germline CDR1 is MNHEY and CDR2 SVGEGT. Trimming pared 5 bases from V and 5 bases from J, leaving 12 bases between. This CDR3 spans 13 amino acids. CDR3 in amino acids: CASSPWTGTEAFF. In DNA form, the CDR3 reads TGTGCCAGCAGTCCGTGGACGGGAACTGAAGCTTTCTTT.

The CDR3 here is CASSVQWSGNQPQHF. CDR3 nucleotides: TGTGCCAGCAGCGTACAGTGGTCTGGCAATCAGCCCCAGCATTTT. The V gene is TRBV7-2, the J gene TRBJ1-5, with no clear D. V shed 5 bases and J shed 2 bases, with 13 bases lying between them. The CDR3 is 15 residues long. Germline V lookup: CDR1 SGHTA, CDR2 FQGNSA.

This rearrangement joins TRBV5-8 to TRBJ2-7; no definite D call. From germline, CDR1 is SGHTS and CDR2 YDEGEE. The CDR3 length is 12 residues. Deletions cut 3 bases from V and 0 bases from J, with 4 bases between. This CDR3 reads CASSYSSYEQYF. The CDR3 region has the DNA TGTGCCAGCAGCTATAGCTCCTACGAGCAGTACTTC.

The rearrangement joins TRBV7-2 to TRBJ2-7, with a tentative D call TRBD1 (5 bases). CDR3 size: 14 residues. The germline V gene encodes CDR1 SGHTA and CDR2 FQGNSA. Trimming took off 1 base at V and 5 bases at J, with 12 bases between the two ends. CDR3 loop: CASSLDPQGHEQYF. CDR3 coding DNA: TGTGCCAGCAGCTTAGATCCCCAGGGCCACGAGCAGTACTTC.

The rearrangement uses TRBV7-2 and TRBJ2-7; D uncertain. Trimming left V 2 bases short and J 7 bases short, with 12 bases between. Germline values: CDR1 SGHTA, CDR2 FQGNSA. The CDR3 is made up of 13 amino acids. Here the CDR3 reads CASSLSSSPEQYF. The CDR3 DNA reads as TGTGCCAGCAGCTTAAGTAGTAGTCCGGAGCAGTACTTC.

This chain links TRBV7-9 with TRBJ2-3; the match to TRBD1 covers 7 bases. Germline V gene lookup returns CDR1 SEHNR and CDR2 FQNEAQ (reference sequence). The length of the CDR3 is 15 residues. After removal of 4 bases from V and 1 base from J, the junction contained 5 bases not matched to a gene. The CDR3 DNA reads as TGTGCCAGCAGCTCAACAGGGGCTCGCACAGATACGCAGTATTTT. Translated, it gives CASSSTGARTDTQYF.

The chain recombines TRBV9 with TRBJ2-3; 9 bases line up with TRBD2. This CDR3 is built from 14 residues. The V gene end was trimmed by 1 base and the J gene end by 7 bases; junction bases not matched to a gene: 4. Looked up from germline, CDR1 is SGDLS and CDR2 is YYNGEE. This CDR3 reads CASSVLAGENTQYF. CDR3 DNA sequence: TGTGCCAGCAGCGTATTAGCGGGGGAGAATACGCAGTATTTT.

The chain carries TRBV5-4 and TRBJ2-3; 7 bases fit TRBD2. V trimming: 3 bases; J trimming: 6 bases; junction bases outside the gene matches: 13. The CDR3 consists of 16 residues. Germline V CDR1 and CDR2: SGHNT, YYREEE (reference sequence). The CDR3 nucleotides read TGTGCCAGCAGCTCGTCCGCCCTAGCGGTTGGGGATACGCAGTATTTT. Its translation: CASSSSALAVGDTQYF.

This clone showed up just a few times. This chain joins TRBV27 and TRBJ1-1; TRBD1 matches 9 bases. The germline CDR1 and CDR2 sequences are MNHEY and SMNVEV (reference sequence). V gave up 0 bases and J gave up 6 bases; unmatched junction bases: 5. This CDR3 spans 15 amino acids. Here the CDR3 reads CASSLSGTGSAEAFF. The CDR3 DNA follows: TGTGCCAGCAGTTTATCCGGGACAGGGAGCGCTGAAGCTTTCTTT.

The CDR3 region has the DNA TGTGCCAGCAGCCAAGATCGTCACAGAACCTCTGGAAACACCATATATTTT. As protein: CASSQDRHRTSGNTIYF. The rearrangement links TRBV4-2 to TRBJ1-3; D is unresolved. V was shortened by 0 bases and J by 0 bases, with 12 bases between the two germline ends. Germline V lookup: CDR1 LGHNA, CDR2 YNFKEQ. The CDR3 consists of 17 residues.

This chain joins TRBV6-6 and TRBJ1-5; D is unresolved. Germline V CDR1 and CDR2: MNHNY, SVGAGI (reference sequence). V lost 2 bases, J lost 5 bases, and 7 bases lay in between. This CDR3 has 13 residues. The CDR3 is CASSYSGHQPQHF. Written as DNA, the CDR3 is TGTGCCAGCAGTTACAGCGGGCATCAGCCCCAGCATTTT.

The CDR3 sequence is CASRGTGGASGYTF. CDR3 DNA: TGTGCCAGCAGGGGGACAGGGGGCGCTTCTGGCTACACCTTC. The chain has TRBV27 and TRBJ1-2, with 12 bases identical to TRBD1. V was clipped by 6 bases and J by 7 bases; unmatched bases: 6. Germline loops: CDR1 MNHEY, CDR2 SMNVEV (reference sequence). This CDR3 contains 14 residues.

V gene TRBV3-1 (or the pseudogene TRBV3-2) combines with J gene TRBJ1-5; the match to TRBD1 covers 9 bases. Germline trimming cut 4 bases from V and 4 bases from J; bases unmatched to any gene: 2. The CDR3 loop spans 14 amino acids. Germline V gene data show CDR1 as LGHDT and CDR2 as YNNKEL (reference sequence). Written as DNA, the CDR3 is TGTGCCAGCAGCCGAGGGACAGGGAATCAGCCCCAGCATTTT. Amino acid sequence: CASSRGTGNQPQHF.

There are many counts of this clone. The CDR3 sequence is CASSEIETANTGELFF. CDR3 sequence (DNA): TGTGCCAGCAGTGAAATCGAGACAGCCAACACCGGGGAGCTGTTTTTT. The J gene is TRBJ2-2, the V gene TRBV2; tentative D call: TRBD1 (5 bases). Germline assignment: CDR1 SNHLY and CDR2 FYNNEI. V gave up 2 bases and J gave up 2 bases, with 12 bases separating them. The CDR3 runs 16 residues.

The chain carries TRBV25-1 and TRBJ2-7; maybe TRBD1 (5 bases). The V end was cut by 4 bases, the J end by 6 bases, with 19 bases between. The CDR3 runs to 15 residues. Per germline, CDR1 MGHDK and CDR2 SYGVNS. The CDR3 DNA is TGTGCCAGCAGTGTAGTGGGCAGGGTTAATTCCGAGCAGTACTTC. Protein: CASSVVGRVNSEQYF.

The chain links TRBV24-1 to TRBJ2-5; D is perhaps TRBD1 (6 bases). CDR3 size: 13 residues. V was shortened by 5 bases and J by 2 bases, with 8 bases between the two germline ends. Germline lookup yields CDR1 KGHDR and CDR2 SFDVKD. The CDR3 nucleotides read TGTGCCACCAGTGGCAGGGGTCAAGAGACCCAGTACTTC. Its translation: CATSGRGQETQYF.

This CDR3 is CSVVGSGGFDTQYF. DNA of the CDR3: TGCAGCGTAGTGGGTAGCGGGGGGTTTGATACGCAGTATTTT. The chain has TRBV29-1 and TRBJ2-3; 10 nucleotides line up with TRBD2. From germline, CDR1 is SQVTM and CDR2 ANQGSEA. CDR3 size: 14 residues. The J segment lost 6 bases and the V segment lost 6 bases, leaving 9 bases of the junction unmatched.

This clone appeared many times. The CDR3 DNA reads TGTGCCAGCAGACCGCGGACAGGGCCTAGCCACGAGCAGTACTTC. It codes for CASRPRTGPSHEQYF. The chain carries TRBV28 and TRBJ2-7; 8 bases are shared with TRBD1. The germline CDR1 and CDR2 sequences are MDHEN and SYDVKM. The CDR3 is made up of 15 amino acids. The trim removed 6 bases at V and 5 bases at J, leaving 12 bases unmatched.